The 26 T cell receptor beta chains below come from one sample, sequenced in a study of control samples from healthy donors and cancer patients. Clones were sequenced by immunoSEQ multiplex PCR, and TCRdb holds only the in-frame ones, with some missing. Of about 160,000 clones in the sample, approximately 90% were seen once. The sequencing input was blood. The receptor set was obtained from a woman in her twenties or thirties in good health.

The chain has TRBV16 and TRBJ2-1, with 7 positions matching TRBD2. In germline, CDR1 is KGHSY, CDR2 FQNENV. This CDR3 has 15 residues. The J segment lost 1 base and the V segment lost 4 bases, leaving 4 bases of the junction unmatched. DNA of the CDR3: TGTGCCAGCAGCCGTCCGGGACTATCCTACAATGAGCAGTTCTTC. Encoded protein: CASSRPGLSYNEQFF.

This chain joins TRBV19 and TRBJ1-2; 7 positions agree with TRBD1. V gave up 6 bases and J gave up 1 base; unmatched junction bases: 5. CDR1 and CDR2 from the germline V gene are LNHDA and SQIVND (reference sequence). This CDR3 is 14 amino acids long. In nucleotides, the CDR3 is TGTGCCAGTAGGGATGACAGGGTTAACTATGGCTACACCTTC. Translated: CASRDDRVNYGYTF.

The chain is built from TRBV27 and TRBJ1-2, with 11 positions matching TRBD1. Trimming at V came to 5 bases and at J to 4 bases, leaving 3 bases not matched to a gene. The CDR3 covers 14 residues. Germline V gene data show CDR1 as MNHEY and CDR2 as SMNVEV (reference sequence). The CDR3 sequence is CASSRTGGAYGYTF. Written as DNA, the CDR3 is TGTGCCAGCAGTCGGACAGGGGGCGCCTATGGCTACACCTTC.

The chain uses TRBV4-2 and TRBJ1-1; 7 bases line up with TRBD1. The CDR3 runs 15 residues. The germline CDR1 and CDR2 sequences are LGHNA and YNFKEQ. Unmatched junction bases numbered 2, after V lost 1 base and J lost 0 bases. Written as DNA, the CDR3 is TGTGCCAGCAGCCAAGGGACAGGCTTGAACACTGAAGCTTTCTTT. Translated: CASSQGTGLNTEAFF.

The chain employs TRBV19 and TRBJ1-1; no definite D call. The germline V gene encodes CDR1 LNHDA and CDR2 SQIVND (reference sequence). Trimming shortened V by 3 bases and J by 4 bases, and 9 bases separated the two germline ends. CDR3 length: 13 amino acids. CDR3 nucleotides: TGTGCCAGTAGTATGGTCTGGGGCACTGAAGCTTTCTTT. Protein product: CASSMVWGTEAFF.

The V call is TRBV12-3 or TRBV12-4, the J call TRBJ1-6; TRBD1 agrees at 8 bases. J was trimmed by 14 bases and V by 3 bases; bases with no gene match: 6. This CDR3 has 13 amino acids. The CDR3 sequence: CASSFSTGDALHF. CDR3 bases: TGTGCCAGCAGTTTCTCGACAGGGGATGCCCTCCACTTT.

The CDR3: CASSMRGEGNQPQHF. Here the CDR3 DNA reads TGTGCCAGTAGTATGCGGGGGGAAGGAAATCAGCCCCAGCATTTT. The chain carries TRBV19 and TRBJ1-5; maybe TRBD1 (5 bases). Germline V CDR1 and CDR2: LNHDA, SQIVND (reference sequence). Between the trimmed V and J ends, which lost 3 bases and 4 bases, there was a span of 13 bases. There are 15 residues in the CDR3.

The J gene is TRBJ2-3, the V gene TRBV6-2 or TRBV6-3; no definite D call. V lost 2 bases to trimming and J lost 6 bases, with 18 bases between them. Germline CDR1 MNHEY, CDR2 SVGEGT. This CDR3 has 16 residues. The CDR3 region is CASSYPSGRRWDTQYF. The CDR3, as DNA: TGTGCCAGCAGTTACCCTTCAGGACGGCGATGGGATACGCAGTATTTT.

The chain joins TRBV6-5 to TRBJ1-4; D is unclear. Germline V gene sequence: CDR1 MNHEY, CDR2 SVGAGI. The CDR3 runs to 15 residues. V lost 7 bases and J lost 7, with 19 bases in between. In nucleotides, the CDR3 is TGTGCCAGCACCCCCCCCGCTGGGTTCGGTGAAAAACTGTTTTTT. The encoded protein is CASTPPAGFGEKLFF.

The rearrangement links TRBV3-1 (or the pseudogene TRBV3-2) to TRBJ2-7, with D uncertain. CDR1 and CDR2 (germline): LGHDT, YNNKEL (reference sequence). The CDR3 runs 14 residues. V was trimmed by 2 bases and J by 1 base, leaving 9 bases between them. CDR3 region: CASSQNIASYEQYF. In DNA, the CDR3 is TGTGCCAGCAGCCAAAATATAGCTTCCTACGAGCAGTACTTC.

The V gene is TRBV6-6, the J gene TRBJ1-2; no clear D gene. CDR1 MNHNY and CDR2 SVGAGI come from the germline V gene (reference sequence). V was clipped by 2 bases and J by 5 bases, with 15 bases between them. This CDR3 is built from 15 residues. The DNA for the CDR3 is TGTGCCAGCAGTTACGGGGAATCCTTTTCGTATGGCTACACCTTC. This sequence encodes CASSYGESFSYGYTF.

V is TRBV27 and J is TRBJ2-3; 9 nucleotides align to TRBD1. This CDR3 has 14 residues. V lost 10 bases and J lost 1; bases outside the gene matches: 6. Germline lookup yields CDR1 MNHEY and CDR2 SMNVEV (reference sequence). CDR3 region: CAIWTGARTDTQYF. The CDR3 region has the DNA TGTGCCATTTGGACAGGGGCCCGCACAGATACGCAGTATTTT.

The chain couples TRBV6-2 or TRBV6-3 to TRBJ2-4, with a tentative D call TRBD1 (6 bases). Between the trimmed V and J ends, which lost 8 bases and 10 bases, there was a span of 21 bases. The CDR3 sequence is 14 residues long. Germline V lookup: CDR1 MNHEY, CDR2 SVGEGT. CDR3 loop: CASGRGAGDRIQYF. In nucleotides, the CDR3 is TGTGCCAGCGGCCGAGGCGCAGGGGATCGGATTCAGTACTTC.

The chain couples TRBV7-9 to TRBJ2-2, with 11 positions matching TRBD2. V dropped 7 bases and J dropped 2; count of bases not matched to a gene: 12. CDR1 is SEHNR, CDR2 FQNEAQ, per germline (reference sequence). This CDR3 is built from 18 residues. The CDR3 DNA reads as TGTGCCAGCAATAAAGGGTCGGGACTAGCGGCAAACACCGGGGAGCTGTTTTTT. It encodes CASNKGSGLAANTGELFF.

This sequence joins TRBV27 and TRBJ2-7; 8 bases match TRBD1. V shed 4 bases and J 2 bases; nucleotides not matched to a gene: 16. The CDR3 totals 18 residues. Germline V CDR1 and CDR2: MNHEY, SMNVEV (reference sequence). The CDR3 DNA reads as TGTGCCAGCAGTTCACACGCAGGGGGCAGACTAATAGCCTACGAGCAGTACTTC. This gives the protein CASSSHAGGRLIAYEQYF.

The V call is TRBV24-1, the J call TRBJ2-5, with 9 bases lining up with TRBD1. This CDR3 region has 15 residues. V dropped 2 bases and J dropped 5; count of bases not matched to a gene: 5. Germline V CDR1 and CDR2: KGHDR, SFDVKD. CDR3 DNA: TGTGCCACCAGTGATTCAGGACAGGGGAGGGAGACCCAGTACTTC. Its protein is CATSDSGQGRETQYF.

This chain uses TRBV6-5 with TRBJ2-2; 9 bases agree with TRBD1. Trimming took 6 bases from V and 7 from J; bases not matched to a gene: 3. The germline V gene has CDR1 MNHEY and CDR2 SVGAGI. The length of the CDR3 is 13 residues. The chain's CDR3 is CASRTGGGGELFF. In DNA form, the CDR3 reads TGTGCCAGCAGGACAGGGGGGGGCGGGGAGCTGTTTTTT.

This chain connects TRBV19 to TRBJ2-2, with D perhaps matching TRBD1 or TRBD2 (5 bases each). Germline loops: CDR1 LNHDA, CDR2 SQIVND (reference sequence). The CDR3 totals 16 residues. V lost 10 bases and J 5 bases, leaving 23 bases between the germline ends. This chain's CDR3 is CATPPTGTGNTGELFF. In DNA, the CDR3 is TGTGCCACGCCCCCGACCGGGACGGGGAATACCGGGGAGCTGTTTTTT.

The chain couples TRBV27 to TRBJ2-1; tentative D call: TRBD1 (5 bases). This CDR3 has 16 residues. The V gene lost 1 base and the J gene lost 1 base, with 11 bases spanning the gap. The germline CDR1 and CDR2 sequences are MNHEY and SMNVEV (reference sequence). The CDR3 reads CASSLYGRASYNEQFF. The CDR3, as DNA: TGTGCCAGCAGTTTATACGGCAGGGCATCCTACAATGAGCAGTTCTTC.

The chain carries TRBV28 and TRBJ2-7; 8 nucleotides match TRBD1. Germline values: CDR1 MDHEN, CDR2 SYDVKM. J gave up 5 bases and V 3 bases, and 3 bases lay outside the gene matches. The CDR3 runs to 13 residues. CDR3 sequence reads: CASSFDRGNEQYF. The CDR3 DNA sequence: TGTGCCAGCAGTTTCGACAGGGGAAACGAGCAGTACTTC.

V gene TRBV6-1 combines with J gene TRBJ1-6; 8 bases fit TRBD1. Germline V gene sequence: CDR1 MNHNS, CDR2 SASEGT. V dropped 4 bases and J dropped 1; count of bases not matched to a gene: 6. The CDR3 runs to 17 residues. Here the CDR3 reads CASSAGTGFSYNSPLHF. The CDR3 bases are TGTGCCAGCAGTGCCGGGACAGGATTTTCCTATAATTCACCCCTCCACTTT.

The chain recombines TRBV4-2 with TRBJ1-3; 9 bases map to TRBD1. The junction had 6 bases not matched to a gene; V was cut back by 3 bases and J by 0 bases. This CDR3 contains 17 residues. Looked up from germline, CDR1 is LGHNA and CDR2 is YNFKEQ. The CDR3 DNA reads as TGTGCCAGCAGCCAGAGCCTGGACAGGGGCTCTGGAAACACCATATATTTT. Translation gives CASSQSLDRGSGNTIYF.

This CDR3 reads CSVDRTGTGNTIYF. As DNA, the CDR3 is TGCAGCGTTGATAGAACAGGGACTGGAAACACCATATATTTT. The chain uses TRBV29-1 and TRBJ1-3, with a tentative D call TRBD1 (6 bases). This CDR3 contains 14 residues. Trimming pared 3 bases from V and 2 bases from J, leaving 11 bases between. Germline CDR1 and CDR2: SQVTM and ANQGSEA.

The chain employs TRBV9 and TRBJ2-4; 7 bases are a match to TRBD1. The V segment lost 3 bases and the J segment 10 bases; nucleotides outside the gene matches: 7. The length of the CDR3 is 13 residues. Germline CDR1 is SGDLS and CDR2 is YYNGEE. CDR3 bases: TGTGCCAGCAGCGAAGGGGGCGCGAGGATTCAGTACTTC. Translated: CASSEGGARIQYF.

The CDR3 loop is CASSKGKREYNEQYF. In DNA form, the CDR3 reads TGTGCCAGCAGCAAAGGCAAGCGGGAGTACAACGAGCAGTACTTC. The chain uses TRBV21-1 and TRBJ2-7; TRBD2 reflects the table's D call only, with no check against the DNA. TRBV21-1 corresponds to a pseudogene. The CDR3 totals 15 residues.

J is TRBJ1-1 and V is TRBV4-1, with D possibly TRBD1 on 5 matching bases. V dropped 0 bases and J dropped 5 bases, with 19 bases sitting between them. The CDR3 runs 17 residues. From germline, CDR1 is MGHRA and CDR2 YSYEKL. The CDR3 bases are TGCGCCAGCAGCCAAGATCCCGGACGACAGCGAGGGACTGAAGCTTTCTTT. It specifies CASSQDPGRQRGTEAFF.